The 24 T cell receptor beta chains given below trace back to one sample, sequenced in a study of blood T cell repertoires in COVID-19. Only in-frame clones appear in the TCRdb table, and some are missing; sequencing was by immunoSEQ multiplex PCR. The sample includes 45,000 to 65,000 clones, roughly 87% seen only once; the top ten take 4.5% to 5.5%. Sequencing was performed on peripheral blood. These receptors all stem from a man at least 80 years old in a cohort sampled during active COVID-19.

The CDR3 here is CASSVGQGGTYEQYF. CDR3 DNA sequence: TGTGCCAGCAGCGTAGGGCAGGGAGGAACCTACGAGCAGTACTTC. The rearrangement joins TRBV9 to TRBJ2-7; TRBD2 might be the D (6 bases). Germline CDR1 SGDLS, CDR2 YYNGEE. Between the trimmed V and J ends, which lost 0 bases and 2 bases, there was a span of 12 bases. CDR3 length: 15 amino acids.

The gene calls are TRBV11-2 and TRBJ2-2; 9 bases align to TRBD2. V lost 1 base and J lost 7; bases outside the gene matches: 4. The CDR3 is 15 residues long. Germline loops: CDR1 SGHAT, CDR2 FQNNGV. CDR3 DNA sequence: TGTGCCAGCAGCTTAGTGGCGGGAGGGCACGGGGAGCTGTTTTTT. This codes for CASSLVAGGHGELFF.

The J gene is TRBJ2-5, the V gene TRBV10-1, with D perhaps TRBD1 (6 bases). Deletions cut 5 bases from V and 2 bases from J, with 9 bases between. The germline V gene encodes CDR1 WNHNN and CDR2 SYGVQD (reference sequence). The CDR3 sequence is 13 residues long. CDR3 residues: CASSNGQQETQYF. CDR3 DNA sequence: TGCGCCAGCAGTAATGGACAGCAAGAGACCCAGTACTTC.

This chain connects TRBV6-1 to TRBJ1-5, with D hard to call. V was cut by 2 bases and J by 4 bases, with 9 bases left in between. Germline CDR1 and CDR2: MNHNS and SASEGT. The CDR3 is 14 amino acids. The chain's CDR3 is CASSETGTNQPQHF. For the CDR3, the DNA is TGTGCCAGCAGTGAAACGGGTACGAATCAGCCCCAGCATTTT.

The rearrangement links TRBV5-1 to TRBJ1-1, with 8 bases that match TRBD1. With 3 bases clipped from V and 3 bases from J, the junction kept 7 bases outside the gene matches. The germline V gene encodes CDR1 SGHRS and CDR2 YFSETQ. CDR3 size: 15 residues. The CDR3 reads CASSSGQGGYTEAFF. CDR3 in DNA: TGCGCCAGCAGCTCTGGACAGGGCGGGTACACTGAAGCTTTCTTT.

This rearrangement joins TRBV10-3 to TRBJ1-6, with 11 positions matching TRBD1. Trimming at V came to 6 bases and at J to 7 bases, leaving 14 bases not matched to a gene. Germline V CDR1 and CDR2: ENHRY, SYGVKD. CDR3 length equals 18 residues. The CDR3 loop reads CAISETGQGAKNNSPLHF. The CDR3 nucleotides are TGTGCCATCAGCGAAACCGGACAGGGGGCTAAGAACAATTCACCCCTCCACTTT.

The chain joins TRBV11-2 to TRBJ2-7, with 11 bases that match TRBD1. Unmatched junction bases numbered 11, after V lost 2 bases and J lost 5 bases. Germline V gene data show CDR1 as SGHAT and CDR2 as FQNNGV. CDR3 length: 17 residues. As DNA, the CDR3 is TGTGCCAGCAGCTTACGTAGGACAGGGGGCAAAGTCCACGAGCAGTACTTC. Its protein is CASSLRRTGGKVHEQYF.

This rearrangement joins TRBV6-5 to TRBJ1-4; D remains unclear. Germline V gene sequence: CDR1 MNHEY, CDR2 SVGAGI. V was pared by 8 bases and J by 14 bases, with 15 bases between. This CDR3 is 11 amino acids long. The DNA of the CDR3 is TGTGCCAGCTCCCACCCGCGGAGTCTGTTTTTT. As protein: CASSHPRSLFF.

This clone was detected only a few times. V usage is TRBV7-2 and J usage is TRBJ2-1; TRBD2 matches 11 bases. V was clipped by 5 bases and J by 5 bases; unmatched bases: 11. The germline gives CDR1 SGHTA, CDR2 FQGNSA. CDR3 length equals 17 residues. CDR3 sequence reads: CASSLQITSGSNNEQFF. CDR3 DNA: TGTGCCAGCAGCCTACAGATCACTAGCGGGAGTAACAATGAGCAGTTCTTC.

This sequence joins TRBV5-5 and TRBJ2-1; the match to TRBD1 covers 9 bases. The CDR3 covers 16 residues. J gave up 4 bases and V 0 bases, and 5 bases lay outside the gene matches. Germline values: CDR1 SGHKS, CDR2 YYEKEE (reference sequence). The CDR3 is CASSLEYGTGYNEQFF. CDR3 nucleotides: TGTGCCAGCAGCTTGGAATATGGGACAGGGTACAATGAGCAGTTCTTC.

This chain links TRBV11-3 with TRBJ2-2; maybe TRBD1 (5 bases). The germline CDR1 and CDR2 sequences are SGHNT and YENEEA. V lost 3 bases and J 6 bases, leaving 14 bases between the germline ends. This CDR3 has 15 residues. The CDR3 loop reads CASSFTAQGSGELFF. CDR3 sequence (DNA): TGTGCCAGCAGCTTTACGGCGCAGGGTTCCGGGGAGCTGTTTTTT.

This chain uses TRBV7-2 with TRBJ2-7; 12 bases match TRBD2. The CDR3 contains 15 residues. V dropped 4 bases and J dropped 0; count of bases not matched to a gene: 1. Germline V gene lookup returns CDR1 SGHTA and CDR2 FQGNSA. In DNA form, the CDR3 reads TGTGCCAGCAGCTCGGGACTAGCGGGCTCCTACGAGCAGTACTTC. It yields the protein CASSSGLAGSYEQYF.

This clone was detected a few times. The chain recombines TRBV2 with TRBJ1-5; maybe TRBD1 (5 bases). Between the trimmed V and J ends, which lost 6 bases and 0 bases, there was a span of 12 bases. CDR1 is SNHLY and CDR2 is FYNNEI in the germline V gene. The CDR3 is 15 amino acids. CDR3 residues: CASRKTAYSNQPQHF. DNA of the CDR3: TGTGCCAGCAGAAAGACAGCTTATAGCAATCAGCCCCAGCATTTT.

The chain couples TRBV7-2 to TRBJ2-3; unclear D gene. The CDR3 runs to 14 residues. Germline-derived CDR1 and CDR2 are SGHTA and FQGNSA. V shed 0 bases and J shed 4 bases, with 8 bases lying between them. The chain's CDR3 is CASSLASRADTQYF. The CDR3 DNA follows: TGTGCCAGCAGCTTAGCTTCTAGAGCAGATACGCAGTATTTT.

The J gene is TRBJ1-2, the V gene TRBV10-3; 8 nucleotides line up with TRBD1. Germline V gene sequence: CDR1 ENHRY, CDR2 SYGVKD. The V segment lost 0 bases and the J segment 9 bases; nucleotides outside the gene matches: 12. There are 16 residues in the CDR3. CDR3 nucleotide sequence: TGTGCCATCAGTGAGTCGGGGGGGAAGAGGACAGGGAGCTACACCTTC. It is translated as CAISESGGKRTGSYTF.

This chain links TRBV7-8 with TRBJ2-2, with 8 bases matching TRBD2. The CDR3 sequence is 16 residues long. CDR1 is SGHVS, CDR2 FQNEAQ, per germline. V lost 1 base to trimming and J lost 1 base; unmatched junction nucleotides: 2. CDR3 in DNA: TGTGCCAGCAGCTTAGGCAGCGGGGGGAACACCGGGGAGCTGTTTTTT. Translating gives CASSLGSGGNTGELFF.

This chain links TRBV6-4 with TRBJ1-2, with a weak D call TRBD1 (5 bases). Trimming removed 0 bases from V and 4 bases from J, with 6 bases in between. CDR1 is MRHNA, CDR2 SNTAGT, per germline. This CDR3 contains 13 residues. CDR3 amino acids: CASSDSTGYGYTF. The CDR3 bases are TGTGCCAGCAGTGACTCTACAGGCTATGGCTACACCTTC.

The rearrangement joins TRBV7-3 to TRBJ2-5; TRBD1 agrees at 9 bases. Germline CDR1 SGHTA, CDR2 FQGTGA. V lost 5 bases, J lost 4 bases, and 5 bases stayed unmatched. The CDR3 is made up of 14 amino acids. The CDR3 loop reads CASSQGTGTETQYF. The CDR3 DNA reads TGTGCCAGCAGCCAAGGGACAGGGACAGAGACCCAGTACTTC.

The chain combines TRBV18 with TRBJ2-7; TRBD2 agrees at 8 bases. The ends lost 3 bases at V and 4 bases at J; junction bases unmatched: 8. CDR3 length: 15 residues. Germline-derived CDR1 and CDR2 are KGHSH and LQKENI. DNA of the CDR3: TGTGCCAGCTCACCGCCCGGGACTAGGGGTTACGAGCAGTACTTC. This translates into CASSPPGTRGYEQYF.

J is TRBJ1-2 and V is TRBV6-5, with D possibly matching TRBD1 (6 bases). Looked up from germline, CDR1 is MNHEY and CDR2 is SVGAGI. This CDR3 contains 14 residues. V lost 6 bases and J lost 1, with 12 bases in between. This CDR3 is CASRRTANNYGYTF. CDR3 coding DNA: TGTGCCAGCAGGCGGACAGCCAATAACTATGGCTACACCTTC.

This clone was seen only a few times. The chain is built from TRBV7-9 and TRBJ1-2; the match to TRBD1 covers 7 bases. After removal of 0 bases from V and 4 bases from J, the junction contained 5 bases not matched to a gene. Germline CDR1 and CDR2: SEHNR and FQNEAQ (reference sequence). This CDR3 spans 15 amino acids. CDR3 sequence reads: CASSLAQTGTYGYTF. CDR3 coding DNA: TGTGCCAGCAGCTTAGCTCAGACAGGGACCTATGGCTACACCTTC. Variable domain in full (rest from reference TRBV7-9 and TRBJ1-2): DTGVSQNPRHKITKRGQNVTFRCDPISEHNRLYWYRQTLGQGPEFLTYFQNEAQLEKSRLLSDRFSAERPKGSFSTLEIQRTEQGDSAMYLCASSLAQTGTYGYTFGSGTRLTVV.

V and J are TRBV7-8 and TRBJ2-7; 7 positions match TRBD1. CDR1 and CDR2 from the germline V gene are SGHVS and FQNEAQ. This CDR3 spans 13 amino acids. After removal of 5 bases from V and 3 bases from J, the junction contained 4 bases not matched to a gene. CDR3 sequence (DNA): TGTGCCAGCAGCCAGACAGGGAGCTACGAGCAGTACTTC. Protein: CASSQTGSYEQYF.

A word on this clone: The junction does not match germline at one end; this may be a read error. In the same sample, other DNA sequences code for this CDR3. The V call is TRBV29-1, the J call TRBJ2-7, with a possible D match to TRBD1 (6 bases). Germline V gives CDR1 SQVTM, CDR2 ANQGSEA. CDR3 size: 10 residues. CDR3 sequence reads: CSVRQAEQYF. The CDR3 DNA reads as TGCAGCGTCCGACAGGCCGAGCAATACTTC.

The chain combines TRBV6-6 with TRBJ1-2; 10 bases agree with TRBD1. The germline gives CDR1 MNHNY, CDR2 SVGAGI (reference sequence). This CDR3 contains 15 residues. V gave up 2 bases and J gave up 4 bases; unmatched junction bases: 4. The CDR3 sequence is CASSYDRTGGYGYTF. CDR3 bases: TGTGCCAGCAGTTACGACAGGACAGGGGGCTATGGCTACACCTTC.